The clone carrying this T cell receptor (beta chain) was detected only a few times. Antigen unknown. Indicated time point: pre-sensitization, week 0. Treatment: therapeutic diphenylcyclopropenone sensitization with weekly scalp DPC. Extraction yielded total RNA from whole blood (unfractionated). This sample stems from a study of human T cells and chemical hapten exposure. About the study: Mainly, slight library volume differences in the pool made TCR yields vary.

From the RACE reads, TCRdb called clonotypes with MiXCR, one entry per CDR3 protein. The sample yields a few hundred thousand distinct CDR3 sequences, over 5% seen once. Overall study results and limits: Sensitizing to DPC left TCRs with a frequency above 1 in 1000 unaltered. Significantly more large CDR3 similarity clusters were formed by expanded TCRs than by controls.

Trimming removed 5 bases from V and 4 bases from J, with 9 bases in between. CDR3 length equals 12 residues. Germline V CDR1 and CDR2: MNHNY, SVGAGI (reference sequence). This receptor was obtained from a woman aged 18-29 years with alopecia areata. Some clones in this sample may be carry-over from other donors' samples. Sequenced material: whole blood, taken in connection with sensitization to the hapten diphenylcyclopropenone (DPC). The chain links TRBV6-6 to TRBJ2-7, with D perhaps TRBD2 (5 bases). The DNA of the CDR3 is TGTGCCAGCAGTGCCAGGAGGTACGAGCAGTACTTC. Its translation: CASSARRYEQYF.